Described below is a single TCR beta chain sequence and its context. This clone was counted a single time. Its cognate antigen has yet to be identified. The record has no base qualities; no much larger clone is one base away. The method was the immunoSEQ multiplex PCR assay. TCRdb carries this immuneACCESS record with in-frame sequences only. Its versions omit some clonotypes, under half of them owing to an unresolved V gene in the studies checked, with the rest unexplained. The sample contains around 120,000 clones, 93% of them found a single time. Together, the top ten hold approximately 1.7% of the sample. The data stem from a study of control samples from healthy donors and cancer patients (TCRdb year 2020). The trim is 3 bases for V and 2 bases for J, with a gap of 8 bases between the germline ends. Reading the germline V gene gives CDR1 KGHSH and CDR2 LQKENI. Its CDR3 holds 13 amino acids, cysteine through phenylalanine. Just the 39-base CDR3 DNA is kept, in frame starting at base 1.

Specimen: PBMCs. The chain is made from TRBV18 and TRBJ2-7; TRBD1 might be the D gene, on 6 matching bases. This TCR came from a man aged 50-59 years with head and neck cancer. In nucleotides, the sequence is TGTGCCAGCTCACCCGGGGACACCTACGAGCAGTACTTC. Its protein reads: CASSPGDTYEQYF.